These T cell receptor beta chains were read from a single sample in a study of blood T cell repertoires in COVID-19. TCRdb keeps only in-frame clones here, not all; method: immunoSEQ multiplex PCR. The repertoire holds 200,000 to 250,000 clones, with 90% as singletons. Sequenced: peripheral blood. The source is a man aged 30 to 45 with COVID-19, enrolled during active disease. Each CDR3 is given with its conserved first and last residue. The D gene is left open where the match is weak. A row's size may be missing; if present it is once, few, many or a size class.

d_call	clone_size	v_call	j_call	cdr3_aa	cdr3_nt
-	-	TRBV18	TRBJ1-1	CASSPREEENTEAFF	TGTGCCAGCTCACCAAGGGAGGAGGAGAACACTGAAGCTTTCTTT
-	-	TRBV9	TRBJ2-2	CASSVTGSPMGGELFF	TGTGCCAGCAGCGTTACCGGGTCCCCAATGGGCGGGGAGCTGTTTTTT
TRBD2	-	TRBV7-9	TRBJ2-1	CASSAGLAGVYNEQFF	TGTGCCAGCAGCGCGGGACTAGCGGGAGTCTACAATGAGCAGTTCTTC
-	-	TRBV25-1	TRBJ1-5	CASSDSFGNQPQHF	TGTGCCAGCAGTGACAGCTTCGGGAATCAGCCCCAGCATTTT
-	-	TRBV28	TRBJ1-4	CASSTAGGYEKLFF	TGTGCCAGCAGCACGGCTGGGGGGTATGAAAAACTGTTTTTT
TRBD1	-	TRBV7-3	TRBJ1-2	CASSSTGGTGSIGTF	TGTGCCAGCAGCTCCACAGGCGGGACAGGGAGTATCGGGACCTTC
TRBD2	-	TRBV11-2	TRBJ2-1	CASSLMGLAGGYNEQFF	TGTGCCAGCAGCTTAATGGGACTAGCGGGGGGATACAATGAGCAGTTCTTC
-	-	TRBV2	TRBJ2-5	CASSRRAGSSQETQYF	TGTGCCAGCAGCCGACGGGCAGGGTCGTCTCAAGAGACCCAGTACTTC
-	-	TRBV5-5	TRBJ2-5	CASSLTGIQETQYF	TGTGCCAGCAGCCTTACAGGAATCCAAGAGACCCAGTACTTC
-	-	TRBV11-3	TRBJ2-1	CASSLGGASGQFF	TGTGCCAGCAGCTTAGGGGGGGCTAGCGGCCAGTTCTTC
TRBD2	-	TRBV28	TRBJ2-7	CASSLAGGDYEQYF	TGTGCCAGCTCTTTAGCGGGAGGTGACTACGAGCAGTACTTC
-	-	TRBV2	TRBJ1-5	CASSQLGGNQPQHF	TGTGCCAGCTCACAGCTCGGGGGGAATCAGCCCCAGCATTTT
TRBD1	-	TRBV5-4	TRBJ2-7	CASSLYPDRGLYEQYF	TGTGCCAGCAGCTTGTACCCGGACAGGGGGCTCTACGAGCAGTACTTC
TRBD1	few	TRBV7-2	TRBJ1-3	CASSPNRGSGNTIYF	TGTGCCAGCAGCCCGAACAGGGGCTCTGGAAACACCATATATTTT
-	-	TRBV5-4	TRBJ1-2	CASSLDFSGGDYGYTF	TGTGCCAGCAGCTTGGACTTTAGTGGGGGGGACTATGGCTACACCTTC
-	-	TRBV7-3	TRBJ2-1	CASSLYMNEQFF	TGTGCCAGCAGCTTATATATGAATGAGCAGTTCTTC
-	-	TRBV5-4	TRBJ1-2	CASSTDSSYGYTF	TGTGCCAGCAGCACCGATAGTTCCTATGGCTACACCTTC
-	-	TRBV6-5	TRBJ2-7	CASNPLGGSAYEQYF	TGTGCCAGCAACCCCCTCGGGGGATCAGCCTACGAGCAGTACTTC
TRBD2	-	TRBV7-2	TRBJ2-2	CASSTSGGNTGELFF	TGTGCCAGCAGCACCAGCGGGGGAAACACCGGGGAGCTGTTTTTT
-	once	TRBV7-2	TRBJ2-3	CASSPLGQYTDTQYF	TGTGCCAGCAGCCCACTGGGGCAGTACACAGATACGCAGTATTTT
-	-	TRBV12-2	TRBJ1-1	CASRSFMNTEAFF	TGTGCAAGTCGTTCTTTTATGAACACTGAAGCTTTCTTT
-	once	TRBV5-1	TRBJ2-7	CASTTSGGSYEQYF	TGCGCCAGCACCACGAGCGGTGGGTCATACGAGCAGTACTTC
-	once	TRBV10-3	TRBJ1-6	CAISEFDNSPLHF	TGTGCCATCAGTGAGTTCGATAATTCACCCCTCCACTTT
-	-	TRBV11-2	TRBJ1-2	CASSTTGTKGGYTF	TGTGCCAGCAGCACAACCGGGACAAAGGGTGGCTACACCTTC
TRBD2	-	TRBV11-3	TRBJ2-1	CASSLDPGGPGNEQFF	TGTGCCAGCAGCTTAGATCCGGGGGGGCCGGGGAATGAGCAGTTCTTC
-	-	TRBV6-2/TRBV6-3	TRBJ1-4	CASSWDKIGEKLFF	TGTGCCAGCAGTTGGGACAAGATAGGTGAAAAACTGTTTTTT
-	once	TRBV7-2	TRBJ1-2	CASSLEQGFHQGYTF	TGTGCCAGCAGCTTAGAACAGGGTTTTCATCAGGGCTACACCTTC
TRBD1	-	TRBV4-3	TRBJ1-5	CASSASYWTGGSNQPQHF	TGCGCCAGCAGCGCCAGCTACTGGACAGGGGGGAGCAATCAGCCCCAGCATTTT
-	-	TRBV15	TRBJ2-1	CATQYREHEQFF	TGTGCCACCCAATACAGGGAACATGAGCAGTTCTTC
-	-	TRBV6-5	TRBJ1-2	CASRNSYGYTF	TGTGCCAGCAGAAACAGCTATGGCTACACCTTC
-	-	TRBV5-1	TRBJ2-1	CASSSAGYNEQFF	TGCGCCAGCAGCTCTGCCGGCTACAATGAGCAGTTCTTC
-	-	TRBV30	TRBJ2-7	CAFGLGPVEQYF	TGTGCCTTCGGCTTGGGGCCGGTAGAGCAGTACTTC
TRBD1	-	TRBV27	TRBJ2-7	CASSSPRTGDYEQYF	TGTGCCAGCAGTTCGCCTAGGACAGGAGATTACGAGCAGTACTTC
-	-	TRBV5-4	TRBJ2-1	CASSLGQGDYNEQFF	TGTGCCAGCAGCTTAGGCCAGGGTGACTACAATGAGCAGTTCTTC
TRBD1	-	TRBV5-1	TRBJ1-1	CASSRETGRRTEAFF	TGCGCCAGCAGCCGGGAGACAGGGAGGAGAACTGAAGCTTTCTTT
TRBD1	-	TRBV19	TRBJ1-2	CASSLHVSGTGQYYGYTF	TGTGCCAGTAGTCTCCACGTCTCCGGGACAGGTCAATACTATGGCTACACCTTC
-	-	TRBV12-5	TRBJ2-3	CASGLLATGADTQYF	TGTGCTAGTGGTTTACTAGCTACGGGGGCAGATACGCAGTATTTT
-	-	TRBV10-2	TRBJ1-3	CASAVFYGSGNTIYF	TGCGCCAGCGCGGTTTTTTATGGTTCTGGAAACACCATATATTTT
-	-	TRBV5-5	TRBJ1-6	CASSRSSNRRDSPLHF	TGTGCCAGCAGCCGCTCATCGAACAGGAGAGATTCACCCCTCCACTTT
-	-	TRBV19	TRBJ1-5	CASSWNGVQPQHF	TGTGCCAGTAGTTGGAACGGAGTGCAGCCCCAGCATTTT
TRBD1	-	TRBV11-2	TRBJ2-7	CASSLGTVERGYEQYF	TGTGCCAGCAGCCTCGGGACAGTTGAAAGGGGCTACGAGCAGTACTTC
TRBD1	-	TRBV7-6	TRBJ1-5	CASSLVGTGGVDQPQHF	TGTGCCAGCAGCTTAGTAGGGACAGGGGGCGTTGATCAGCCCCAGCATTTT
-	few	TRBV12-3/TRBV12-4	TRBJ2-7	CASSLKSQAQYF	TGTGCCAGCAGTTTAAAGTCCCAAGCGCAGTACTTC
-	-	TRBV2	TRBJ2-3	CASSVRRSTDTQYF	TGTGCCAGCAGTGTAAGGCGGAGCACAGATACGCAGTATTTT
-	-	TRBV4-3	TRBJ1-1	CASSQDLWVGQGRTEAFF	TGCGCCAGCAGCCAAGATCTGTGGGTGGGGCAGGGTAGAACTGAAGCTTTCTTT
-	-	TRBV25-1	TRBJ1-2	CASSEWRGGVDGYTF	TGTGCCAGCAGTGAATGGAGGGGGGGTGTTGATGGCTACACCTTC